This is a list of T cell receptor beta chains from one sample in a study of T cells in Graves' hyperthyroidism and ophthalmopathy. TCRdb ran MiXCR on the multiplex PCR reads and lists one entry per CDR3 protein. The sample lists 250,000 or so distinct CDR3 sequences, about 16% occurring once. The specimen was blood. The receptors stem from a woman between 50 and 59 years old with Graves' hyperthyroidism that later progressed to Graves' ophthalmopathy. CDR3s include the opening cysteine and the closing phenylalanine or tryptophan. A D gene is named only where the DNA matches it firmly. Size values are once, few and many counts, or a class for expanded clones, and some rows have none.

CDR3 length	D gene	clone size	V gene	J gene	CDR3 protein	CDR3 DNA
14	NA	NA	TRBV28	TRBJ1-1	CASSLFGADTEAFF	TGTGCCAGCAGTTTGTTTGGGGCCGACACTGAAGCTTTCTTT
15	NA	many	TRBV20-1	TRBJ2-5	CSAQRGGSLQETQYF	TGCAGTGCGCAGCGAGGGGGATCCCTACAAGAGACCCAGTACTTC
13	NA	many	TRBV30	TRBJ2-3	CAWRGSSTDTQYF	TGTGCCTGGCGGGGTTCTAGCACAGATACGCAGTATTTT
14	TRBD2	many	TRBV2	TRBJ2-3	CASISGLAGVPQYF	TGTGCCAGCATTTCAGGACTAGCGGGAGTGCCCCAGTATTTT
14	NA	many	TRBV20-1	TRBJ2-7	CSASPRVVGSEQYF	TGCAGTGCTAGTCCCCGGGTTGTTGGATCCGAGCAGTACTTC
15	TRBD2	many	TRBV5-1	TRBJ2-7	CASRGGLAGIYEQYF	TGCGCCAGCCGGGGTGGGCTAGCGGGGATTTACGAGCAGTACTTC
16	TRBD2	NA	TRBV11-2	TRBJ2-1	CASSQNLAGPRNEQFF	TGTGCCAGCAGCCAAAATCTAGCGGGCCCCCGAAATGAGCAGTTCTTC
15	TRBD1	NA	TRBV3-1	TRBJ2-7	CASSPLLDRAGEQYF	TGTGCCAGCAGCCCCCTTTTGGACAGGGCGGGGGAGCAGTACTTC
15	NA	many	TRBV9	TRBJ1-2	CASSGMSGTNYGYTF	TGTGCCAGCAGTGGGATGAGTGGGACAAACTATGGCTACACCTTC
15	NA	few	TRBV6-1	TRBJ1-4	CASSRKGQNNEKLFF	TGTGCCAGCAGTCGAAAGGGGCAGAATAATGAAAAACTGTTTTTT
15	NA	many	TRBV11-2	TRBJ1-2	CASSLASVRDYGYTF	TGTGCCAGCAGCTTAGCATCAGTCAGGGACTATGGCTACACCTTC
14	NA	few	TRBV5-1	TRBJ2-4	CASSLVGAQGGQYF	TGCGCCAGCAGCTTGGTGGGTGCCCAGGGGGGTCAGTACTTC
16	TRBD2	many	TRBV5-1	TRBJ2-7	CASSLKAGGNSYEQYF	TGCGCCAGCAGCTTAAAAGCGGGAGGCAACTCCTACGAGCAGTACTTC
19	TRBD2	many	TRBV5-1	TRBJ2-1	CASSVSGTSALSWGNEQFF	TGCGCCAGCAGCGTCTCCGGGACTAGCGCCCTATCCTGGGGGAATGAGCAGTTCTTC
13	NA	many	TRBV19	TRBJ1-2	CASSPGPRKGYTF	TGTGCCAGTAGCCCGGGACCTCGGAAGGGCTACACCTTC
14	NA	many	TRBV5-1	TRBJ2-3	CASSLANGADTQYF	TGCGCCAGCAGCCTAGCCAACGGGGCAGATACGCAGTATTTT
15	NA	NA	TRBV7-8	TRBJ1-1	CASSYLGDRGTEAFF	TGTGCCAGCAGCTATCTTGGGGATCGAGGCACTGAAGCTTTCTTT
18	TRBD2	many	TRBV7-8	TRBJ2-3	CASSLGVRSGGSADTQYF	TGTGCCAGCAGCTTAGGAGTGAGGTCGGGAGGGAGTGCAGATACGCAGTATTTT
16	NA	few	TRBV19	TRBJ1-2	CASSKQGRNGGYGYTF	TGTGCCAGTAGTAAACAGGGAAGGAATGGAGGCTATGGCTACACCTTC
15	TRBD2	many	TRBV20-1	TRBJ2-1	CSARGLAGGPGEQFF	TGCAGTGCTAGGGGACTAGCGGGAGGGCCGGGTGAGCAGTTCTTC